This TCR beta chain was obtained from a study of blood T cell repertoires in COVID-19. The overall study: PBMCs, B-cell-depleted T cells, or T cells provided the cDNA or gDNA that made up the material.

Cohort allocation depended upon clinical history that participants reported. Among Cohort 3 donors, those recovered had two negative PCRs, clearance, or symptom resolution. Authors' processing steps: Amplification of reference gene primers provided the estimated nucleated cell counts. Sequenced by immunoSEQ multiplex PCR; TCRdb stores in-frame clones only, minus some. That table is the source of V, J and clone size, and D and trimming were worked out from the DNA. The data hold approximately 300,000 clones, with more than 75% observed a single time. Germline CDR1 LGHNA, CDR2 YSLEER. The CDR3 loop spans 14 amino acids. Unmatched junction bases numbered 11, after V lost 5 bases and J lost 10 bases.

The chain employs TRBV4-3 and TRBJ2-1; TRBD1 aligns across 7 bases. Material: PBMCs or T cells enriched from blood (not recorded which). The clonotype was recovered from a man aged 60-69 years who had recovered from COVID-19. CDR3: CASSSAGTAREQFF. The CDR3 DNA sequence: TGCGCCAGCAGCTCTGCCGGGACAGCAAGGGAGCAGTTCTTC.